What follows is one T cell receptor beta chain and its context. What antigen it recognizes has not been identified. No base qualities exist here, and no much larger clone lies one base off it. The CDR3 runs 16 amino acids, cysteine and phenylalanine included. Just CDR3 DNA is preserved here, 48 bases in frame from base 1. V is shortened by 1 base, J by 4 bases, and the region joining them spans 14 bases. Looking up the germline V gene yields CDR1 MGHRA and CDR2 YSYEKL. The data were taken from a study of T cell changes during pregnancy in multiple sclerosis (dated by TCRdb to 2018 to 2020). Looking at the study overall: The study examined how the T cell repertoire changed over the course of pregnancy in women with multiple sclerosis.

Receptor amplification or capture employed the immunoSEQ multiplex PCR assay. The source is immuneACCESS, and TCRdb retained only in-frame sequences with V and J called. Part of the clones is not carried over; for the studies checked, unresolved V genes explain less than half of this, and the remainder is unexplained. Within this sample are 65,000 to 85,000 clones, with 92% of them counted one time only. The ten largest make up about 1.6% of the sample. The V gene is TRBV4-1 and the J gene is TRBJ2-1, with no reliable assignment of the D segment. The specimen comprised peripheral blood, sampled after pregnancy. The origin of this receptor is a female donor with multiple sclerosis, enrolled in a pregnancy study. The CDR3 has the sequence CASSQGKRLSYNEQFF. The nucleotide sequence is given as TGCGCCAGCAGCCAAGGCAAGCGCCTGTCTTACAATGAGCAGTTCTTC.